One and the same sample provided the 23 T cell receptor beta chains below, sequenced in a study of CD8+ T cells in alopecia areata. cDNA reverse transcribed from extracted RNA served as the sequencing template. Sequenced by immunoSEQ multiplex PCR; TCRdb stores in-frame clones only, minus some. The data hold 200,000 to 250,000 clones, with approximately 65% observed a single time. Documented treatment: oral pan-JAK inhibitor, 5-10 mg twice daily. This specimen was CD4+ T cells sorted from blood, taken at approximately week 42, from a patient treated with tofacitinib. Receptors originate from a human donor with alopecia areata.

This clone was recorded at least ten times. The V call is TRBV7-2, the J call TRBJ1-2; TRBD1 agrees at 7 bases. With 1 base clipped from V and 7 bases from J, the junction kept 9 bases outside the gene matches. Germline CDR1 is SGHTA and CDR2 is FQGNSA. The CDR3 is made up of 15 amino acids. This chain's CDR3 is CASSLDNRGSGGYTF. For the CDR3, the DNA is TGTGCCAGCAGCTTAGATAACAGGGGCAGCGGTGGCTACACCTTC.

The rearrangement links TRBV9 to TRBJ1-1, with TRBD1 matching over 7 bases. This CDR3 region has 14 residues. CDR1 is SGDLS, CDR2 YYNGEE, per germline. The V and J ends lost 1 base and 3 bases, in that order; junction bases with no gene match: 3. In DNA form, the CDR3 reads TGTGCCAGCAGCGTAACCGGACAGGACACTGAAGCTTTCTTT. Its translation is CASSVTGQDTEAFF.

This chain uses TRBV18 with TRBJ2-1, with D maybe TRBD1 (5 bases). The CDR3 totals 15 residues. V dropped 1 base and J dropped 5 bases, with 12 bases sitting between them. Per the germline V gene, CDR1 is KGHSH and CDR2 is LQKENI. The CDR3 nucleotides are TGTGCCAGCTCACCACGAAAACGACAGCACAATGAGCAGTTCTTC. Translated, it gives CASSPRKRQHNEQFF.

This clone was seen a few times. This chain links TRBV9 with TRBJ2-2; TRBD1 matches at 9 bases. This CDR3 is 18 amino acids long. Germline V CDR1 and CDR2: SGDLS, YYNGEE. Germline trimming cut 0 bases from V and 3 bases from J; bases unmatched to any gene: 9. The CDR3 reads CASSVASGQGSHTGELFF. The CDR3 bases are TGTGCCAGCAGCGTAGCTTCGGGACAGGGATCGCACACCGGGGAGCTGTTTTTT.

The V call is TRBV6-1, the J call TRBJ2-1, with 8 bases that match TRBD1. CDR3 size: 15 residues. Trimming cost V 5 bases and J 4 bases; bases outside gene matches: 7. Per germline, CDR1 MNHNS and CDR2 SASEGT. DNA of the CDR3: TGTGCCAGCAGTCACACCGGGACAGGATACAATGAGCAGTTCTTC. This gives the protein CASSHTGTGYNEQFF.

The chain combines TRBV7-2 with TRBJ2-3; TRBD1 or TRBD2 may be the D gene (6 bases each). The germline gives CDR1 SGHTA, CDR2 FQGNSA. V shed 5 bases and J shed 3 bases, with 15 bases lying between them. The CDR3 covers 15 residues. The CDR3 is CASSAFGGTTDTQYF. CDR3 nucleotides: TGTGCCAGCAGCGCCTTCGGGGGCACGACAGATACGCAGTATTTT.

In DNA, the CDR3 is TGCGCCAGCAGCCAAGAGGAGGGTCTCGGATCACCCCTCCACTTT. This translates into CASSQEEGLGSPLHF. J is TRBJ1-6 and V is TRBV4-3; D gene ambiguous. Trimming removed 0 bases at V and 10 bases at J, with 13 bases between. The germline V gene has CDR1 LGHNA and CDR2 YSLEER. The CDR3 consists of 15 residues.

The chain recombines TRBV4-2 with TRBJ2-3; D not resolved. This CDR3 region has 14 residues. Germline CDR1 is LGHNA and CDR2 is YNFKEQ. The V gene lost 5 bases and the J gene lost 4 bases, with 13 bases spanning the gap. The CDR3 sequence is CASSVDSSPDTQYF. Written as DNA, the CDR3 is TGTGCCAGCAGCGTAGACTCGTCCCCAGATACGCAGTATTTT.

This clone showed up just a few times. In nucleotides, the CDR3 is TGCGCCAGCAGCTCTACACACCTACACGGGAACTATGGCTACACCTTC. Protein sequence: CASSSTHLHGNYGYTF. This chain uses TRBV5-1 with TRBJ1-2; D is ambiguous. The V gene lost 3 bases and the J gene lost 2 bases, with 17 bases spanning the gap. The CDR3 runs to 16 residues. Germline V gene sequence: CDR1 SGHRS, CDR2 YFSETQ.

This clone was found once. The rearrangement uses TRBV7-7 and TRBJ2-7; D is undetermined. Germline loops: CDR1 SSHAT, CDR2 FNYEAQ (reference sequence). Trimming cost V 5 bases and J 3 bases, with 8 bases left between them. This CDR3 comprises 12 residues. CDR3 residues: CASSPDGYEQYF. As DNA, the CDR3 is TGTGCCAGCAGCCCGGACGGCTACGAGCAGTACTTC. The whole variable domain, remainder taken from reference TRBV7-7 and TRBJ2-7, is GAGVSQSPRYKVTKRGQDVTLRCDPISSHATLYWYQQALGQGPEFLTYFNYEAQPDKSGLPSDRFSAERPEGSISTLTIQRTEQRDSAMYRCASSPDGYEQYFGPGTRLTVT.

The sample holds a few counts of this clone. J is TRBJ1-1 and V is TRBV29-1; D gene ambiguous. The ends were cut back, 1 base at V and 1 base at J, with 10 bases in the middle. The CDR3 sequence is 14 residues long. The V gene's germline CDR1 is SQVTM and CDR2 ANQGSEA. Here the CDR3 DNA reads TGCAGCGTTGAAGTCCACGGATCGAACACTGAAGCTTTCTTT. Protein: CSVEVHGSNTEAFF.

This chain links TRBV15 with TRBJ1-1; D ambiguous. V was pared by 7 bases and J by 0 bases, with 9 bases between. The CDR3 runs 13 residues. Germline CDR1 LNHNV, CDR2 YYDKDF (reference sequence). CDR3 in DNA: TGTGCCACCAAGGCAGGTATGAACACTGAAGCTTTCTTT. As protein: CATKAGMNTEAFF.

This clone was observed a few times. The rearrangement links TRBV7-6 to TRBJ2-2; no clear D. Germline V gene lookup returns CDR1 SGHVS and CDR2 FNYEAQ. Trimming left V 5 bases short and J 5 bases short, with 6 bases between. The CDR3 contains 12 residues. In DNA form, the CDR3 reads TGTGCCAGCAGCCCGCTAACCGGGGAGCTGTTTTTT. This sequence encodes CASSPLTGELFF.

This rearrangement joins TRBV7-3 to TRBJ2-3; D gene ambiguous. The CDR3 has 14 amino acids. Germline values: CDR1 SGHTA, CDR2 FQGTGA. Between the trimmed V and J ends, which lost 2 bases and 2 bases, there was a span of 8 bases. For the CDR3, the DNA is TGTGCCAGCAGCTTATTAGGAACCACAGATACGCAGTATTTT. Protein: CASSLLGTTDTQYF.

V usage is TRBV14 and J usage is TRBJ2-2; D is undetermined. V shed 2 bases and J shed 6 bases, with 10 bases lying between them. Germline V lookup: CDR1 SGHDN, CDR2 FVKESK. This CDR3 is 14 amino acids long. The DNA of the CDR3 is TGTGCCAGCAGCCAATCTAGGATTGCCGGGGAGCTGTTTTTT. Translating gives CASSQSRIAGELFF. The whole variable domain, remainder taken from reference TRBV14 and TRBJ2-2, is EAGVTQFPSHSVIEKGQTVTLRCDPISGHDNLYWYRRVMGKEIKFLLHFVKESKQDESGMPNNRFLAERTGGTYSTLKVQPAELEDSGVYFCASSQSRIAGELFFGEGSRLTVL.

The sample holds a few counts of this clone. The chain has TRBV7-2 and TRBJ2-7, with D possibly being TRBD2 (5 bases). Trimming pared 5 bases from V and 7 bases from J, leaving 15 bases between. Looked up from germline, CDR1 is SGHTA and CDR2 is FQGNSA. The CDR3 is made up of 13 amino acids. CDR3 coding DNA: TGTGCCAGCAGCCGCAATCCGGGGTATGAGCAGTACTTC. Translated: CASSRNPGYEQYF.

This clone was seen only once. The chain combines TRBV27 with TRBJ2-7; D gene ambiguous. V was clipped by 8 bases and J by 1 base, with 12 bases between them. The germline V gene encodes CDR1 MNHEY and CDR2 SMNVEV (reference sequence). CDR3 length: 13 amino acids. This CDR3 is CASSRQQSYEQYF. CDR3 nucleotide sequence: TGTGCCAGCTCCCGGCAACAGTCCTACGAGCAGTACTTC.

The chain uses TRBV30 and TRBJ1-1, with 8 bases lining up with TRBD1. Germline CDR1 and CDR2: GTSNPN and SVGIG (reference sequence). The junction had 3 bases not matched to a gene; V was cut back by 5 bases and J by 4 bases. The CDR3 consists of 12 residues. The CDR3 protein is CAWHTGGTEAFF. CDR3 DNA: TGTGCCTGGCATACAGGGGGCACTGAAGCTTTCTTT.

The V call is TRBV5-6, the J call TRBJ1-2, with TRBD1 matching over 8 bases. This CDR3 contains 18 residues. V trimming: 0 bases; J trimming: 2 bases; junction bases outside the gene matches: 12. In germline, CDR1 is SGHDT, CDR2 YYEEEE. The CDR3 nucleotides read TGTGCCAGCAGCTTGGAGGCTCGCCTACGGACAGGGAACTATGGCTACACCTTC. Encoded protein: CASSLEARLRTGNYGYTF.

This clone was seen just once. The chain carries TRBV30 and TRBJ2-3, with 8 bases fitting TRBD1. CDR1 and CDR2 (germline): GTSNPN, SVGIG (reference sequence). V dropped 8 bases and J dropped 4; count of bases not matched to a gene: 8. The CDR3 extends over 13 amino acids. The CDR3 region is CAAGQGAADTQYF. CDR3 bases: TGTGCCGCCGGACAGGGAGCGGCAGATACGCAGTATTTT. Looking up the rest from reference TRBV30 and TRBJ2-3 gives the full variable domain: SQTIHQWPATLVQPVGSPLSLECTVEGTSNPNLYWYRQAAGRGLQLLFYSVGIGQISSEVPQNLSASRPQDRQFILSSKKLLLSDSGFYLCAAGQGAADTQYFGPGTRLTVL.

The gene calls are TRBV9 and TRBJ2-5; 8 nucleotides align to TRBD2. The CDR3 spans 15 residues. Germline CDR1 reads SGDLS; CDR2 reads YYNGEE. The ends lost 2 bases at V and 3 bases at J; junction bases unmatched: 6. CDR3 in DNA: TGTGCCAGCAGCGTTGGGACTAGTCTCAAAGAGACCCAGTACTTC. Amino acid sequence: CASSVGTSLKETQYF.

This rearrangement joins TRBV30 to TRBJ1-1; tentatively, D is TRBD1 (5 bases). Germline assignment: CDR1 GTSNPN and CDR2 SVGIG (reference sequence). CDR3 size: 14 residues. Trimming cost V 5 bases and J 7 bases, with 20 bases left between them. The CDR3 DNA follows: TGTGCCTGGGCGATTAAGGGACCACTAATTGAAGCTTTCTTT. Amino acid sequence: CAWAIKGPLIEAFF.

Regarding this clone: The sample carries other DNA sequences with the same CDR3. The chain joins TRBV5-1 to TRBJ1-4; TRBD1 matches 7 bases. Germline loops: CDR1 SGHRS, CDR2 YFSETQ. V lost 0 bases, J lost 3 bases, and 2 bases stayed unmatched. This CDR3 has 15 amino acids. In nucleotides, the CDR3 is TGCGCCAGCAGCTTGGGACAGGGACCTAATGAAAAACTGTTTTTT. Its translation is CASSLGQGPNEKLFF.